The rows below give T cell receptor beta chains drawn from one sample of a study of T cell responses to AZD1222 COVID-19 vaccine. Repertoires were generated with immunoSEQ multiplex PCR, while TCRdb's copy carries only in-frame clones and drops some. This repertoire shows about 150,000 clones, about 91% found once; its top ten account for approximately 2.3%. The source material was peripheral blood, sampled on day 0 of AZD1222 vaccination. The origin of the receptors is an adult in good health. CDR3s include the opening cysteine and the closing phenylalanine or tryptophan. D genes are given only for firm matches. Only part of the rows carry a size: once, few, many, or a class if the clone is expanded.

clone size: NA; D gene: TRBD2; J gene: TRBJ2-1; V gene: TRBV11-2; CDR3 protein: CASTLGASGANEQFF; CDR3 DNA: TGTGCCAGCACCCTTGGGGCTAGCGGGGCCAATGAGCAGTTCTTC
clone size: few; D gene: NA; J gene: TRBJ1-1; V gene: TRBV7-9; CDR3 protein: CASARAVNTEAFF; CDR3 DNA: TGTGCCAGTGCACGGGCGGTCAACACTGAAGCTTTCTTT
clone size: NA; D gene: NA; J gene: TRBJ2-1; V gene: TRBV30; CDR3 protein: CAWSRESGTLIYNEQFF; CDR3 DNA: TGTGCCTGGAGCAGGGAGTCCGGGACACTTATTTACAATGAGCAGTTCTTC
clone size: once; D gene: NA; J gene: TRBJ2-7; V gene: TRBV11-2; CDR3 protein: CASSSTGHYEQYF; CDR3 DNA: TGTGCCAGCAGCAGCACGGGACACTACGAGCAGTACTTC
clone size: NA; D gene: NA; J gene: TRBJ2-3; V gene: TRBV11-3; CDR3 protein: CASSLMADSTDTQYF; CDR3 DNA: TGTGCCAGCAGCTTAATGGCGGATAGCACAGATACGCAGTATTTT
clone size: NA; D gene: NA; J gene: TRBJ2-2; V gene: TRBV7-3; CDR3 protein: CASSPSNRVPGELFF; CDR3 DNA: TGTGCCAGCAGCCCGTCCAACAGGGTTCCCGGGGAGCTGTTTTTT
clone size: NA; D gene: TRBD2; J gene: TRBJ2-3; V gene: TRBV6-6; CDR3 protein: CASSSRLAGGTDTQYF; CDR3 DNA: TGTGCCAGCAGCTCAAGACTAGCGGGGGGCACAGATACGCAGTATTTT
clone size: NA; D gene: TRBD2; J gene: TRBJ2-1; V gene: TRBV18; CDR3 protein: CASSRSGTSGNNEQFF; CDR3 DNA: TGTGCCAGCTCACGTTCCGGGACTAGCGGGAACAATGAGCAGTTCTTC
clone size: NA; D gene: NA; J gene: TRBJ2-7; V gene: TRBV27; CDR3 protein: CASSLHYEQYF; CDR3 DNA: TGTGCCAGCAGTTTGCATTACGAGCAGTACTTC
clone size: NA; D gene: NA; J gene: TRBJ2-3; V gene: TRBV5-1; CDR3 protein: CASSLNGGKGTDTQYF; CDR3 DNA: TGCGCCAGCAGCTTGAATGGGGGTAAAGGCACAGATACGCAGTATTTT
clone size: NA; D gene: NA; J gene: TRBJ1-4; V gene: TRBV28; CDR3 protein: CASRVGEALNEKLFF; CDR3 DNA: TGTGCCAGCAGGGTTGGGGAGGCTCTTAATGAAAAACTGTTTTTT
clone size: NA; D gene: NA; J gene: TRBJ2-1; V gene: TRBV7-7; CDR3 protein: CASSADGQYTEQFF; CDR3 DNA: TGTGCTAGCAGCGCAGACGGACAGTATACGGAGCAGTTCTTC
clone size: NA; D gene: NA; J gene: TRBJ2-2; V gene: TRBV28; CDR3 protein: CASSLSVGDTGELFF; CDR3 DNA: TGTGCCAGCAGTTTAAGCGTGGGGGACACCGGGGAGCTGTTTTTT
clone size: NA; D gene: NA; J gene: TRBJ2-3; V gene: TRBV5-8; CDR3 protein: CASNHNRQVTDTQYF; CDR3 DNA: TGTGCCAGCAACCACAATCGACAGGTCACAGATACGCAGTATTTT
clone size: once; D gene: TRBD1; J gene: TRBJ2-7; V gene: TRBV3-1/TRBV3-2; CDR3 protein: CASSRDRGHYEQYF; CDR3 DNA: TGTGCCAGCAGCCGTGACAGGGGGCACTACGAGCAGTACTTC
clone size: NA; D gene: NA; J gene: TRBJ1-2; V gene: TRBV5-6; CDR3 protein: CASSLRQNYGYTF; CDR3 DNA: TGTGCCAGCAGCTTGCGCCAGAACTATGGCTACACCTTC
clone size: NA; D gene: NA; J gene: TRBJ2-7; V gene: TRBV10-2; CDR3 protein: CASSENGGPGFYEQYF; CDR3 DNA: TGCGCCAGCAGTGAGAATGGCGGTCCGGGGTTCTACGAGCAGTACTTC
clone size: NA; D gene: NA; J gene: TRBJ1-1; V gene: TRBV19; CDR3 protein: CASRPGTGGNTEAFF; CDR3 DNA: TGTGCCAGTAGGCCCGGGACCGGCGGGAACACTGAAGCTTTCTTT
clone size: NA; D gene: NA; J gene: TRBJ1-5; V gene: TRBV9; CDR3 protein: CASSLDGNSNQPQHF; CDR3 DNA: TGTGCCAGCAGCCTGGACGGTAATAGCAATCAGCCCCAGCATTTT
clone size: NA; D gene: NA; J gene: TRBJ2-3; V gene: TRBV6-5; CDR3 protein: CASSYGGLDTQYF; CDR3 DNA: TGTGCCAGCAGTTACGGGGGGCTAGATACGCAGTATTTT